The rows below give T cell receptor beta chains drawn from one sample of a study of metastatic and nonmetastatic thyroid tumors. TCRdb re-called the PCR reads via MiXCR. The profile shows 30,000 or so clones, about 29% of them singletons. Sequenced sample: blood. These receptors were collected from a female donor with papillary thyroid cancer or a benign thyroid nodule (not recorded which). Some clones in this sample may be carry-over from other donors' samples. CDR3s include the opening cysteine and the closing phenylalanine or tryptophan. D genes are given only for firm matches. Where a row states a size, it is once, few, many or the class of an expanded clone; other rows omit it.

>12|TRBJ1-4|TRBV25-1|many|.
CASSDFNEKLFF
TGTGCCAGCAGTGACTTTAATGAAAAACTGTTTTTT
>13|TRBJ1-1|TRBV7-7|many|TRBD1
CASSLDRSTEAFF
TGTGCTAGCAGCCTGGACAGGAGCACTGAAGCTTTCTTT
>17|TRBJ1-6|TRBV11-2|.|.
CASILSRQGNNYSPLHF
TGTGCCAGCATCTTAAGCCGGCAGGGGAATAATTATTCACCCCTCCACTTT
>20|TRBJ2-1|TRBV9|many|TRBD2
CASSEGAGGGTSDSYNEQFF
TGTGCCAGCAGCGAGGGGGCAGGGGGCGGGACTAGCGACTCCTACAATGAGCAGTTCTTC
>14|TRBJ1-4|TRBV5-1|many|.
CASSLTATNEKLFF
TGCGCCAGCAGCCTCACAGCAACTAATGAAAAACTGTTTTTT
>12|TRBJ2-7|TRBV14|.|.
CASIQERSEQYF
TGTGCCAGCATCCAAGAACGATCCGAGCAGTACTTT
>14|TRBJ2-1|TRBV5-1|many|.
CASSLDGAYNEQFF
TGCGCCAGCAGCTTGGATGGTGCCTACAATGAGCAGTTCTTC
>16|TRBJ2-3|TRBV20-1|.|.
CSALSQGAHSTDTQNF
TGCAGTGCGCTTAGTCAAGGGGCGCACAGCACAGATACGCAGAATTTT
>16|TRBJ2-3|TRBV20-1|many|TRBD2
CSAKTLLAGVSDTQYF
TGCAGTGCGAAGACCCTACTAGCGGGGGTATCAGATACGCAGTATTTT
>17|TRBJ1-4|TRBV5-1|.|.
CASSPTVEVDINEKLFF
TGCGCCAGCAGCCCCACCGTAGAGGTGGACATTAATGAAAAACTGTTTTTT
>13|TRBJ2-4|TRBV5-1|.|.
CASSVGAKNIQYF
TGCGCCAGCAGCGTAGGGGCCAAAAACATTCAGTACTTC
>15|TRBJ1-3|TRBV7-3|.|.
CASSFESVPGNTIYF
TGTGCCAGCAGCTTTGAGAGTGTGCCTGGAAACACCATATATTTT
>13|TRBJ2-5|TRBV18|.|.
CASSTQSSETHYF
TGTGCCAGCTCGACTCAATCAAGCGAGACCCATTACTTC
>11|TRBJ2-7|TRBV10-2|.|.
CASRESYYQYF
TGCGCCAGCAGAGAATCCTACTATCAGTACTTC
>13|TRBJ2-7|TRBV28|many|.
CASSFLGPYEQYF
TGTGCCAGCAGTTTCCTCGGACCCTACGAGCAGTACTTC
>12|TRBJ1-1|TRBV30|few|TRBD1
CACNYRGTEAFF
TGTGCCTGTAATTACAGGGGGACTGAAGCTTTCTTT
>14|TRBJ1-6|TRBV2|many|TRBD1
CASSVGTGESPLHF
TGTGCCAGCAGTGTTGGGACAGGGGAATCACCCCTCCACTTT
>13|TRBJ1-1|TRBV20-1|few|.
CSAPAGGEGEAFF
TGCAGTGCCCCGGCCGGAGGAGAAGGTGAAGCTTTCTTT
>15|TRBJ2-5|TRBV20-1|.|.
CSAPRVDREPETQYF
TGCAGTGCCCCACGAGTTGACCGGGAGCCGGAGACCCAGTACTTC
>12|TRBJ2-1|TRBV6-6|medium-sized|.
CASSYFSNEQFF
TGTGCCAGCAGTTACTTTTCCAATGAGCAGTTCTTC
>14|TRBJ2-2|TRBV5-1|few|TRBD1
CASSSGQVTGELFF
TGCGCCAGCAGCTCGGGACAGGTCACCGGGGAGCTGTTTTTT
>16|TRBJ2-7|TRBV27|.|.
CASSSPLWWRYYEQYF
TGTGCCAGCAGTTCTCCCTTGTGGTGGCGTTACTACGAGCAGTACTTC
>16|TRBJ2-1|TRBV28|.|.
CASSTGGSLGRNEQFF
TGTGCCAGCAGCACCGGAGGGAGCCTGGGTCGGAATGAGCAGTTCTTC
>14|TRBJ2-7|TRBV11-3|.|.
CASSLESGAYEQYF
TGTGCCAGCAGCTTAGAGTCAGGGGCCTACGAGCAGTACTTC
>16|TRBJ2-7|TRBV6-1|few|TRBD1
CASSPRTGGKSYEQYF
TGTGCCAGCAGTCCAAGGACAGGGGGCAAATCCTACGAGCAGTACTTC
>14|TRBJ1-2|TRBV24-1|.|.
CATSDPSGTYGYTF
TGTGCCACCAGTGATCCTAGTGGGACCTATGGCTACACCTTC
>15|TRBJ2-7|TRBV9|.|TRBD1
CASSPTTGDSYEQYF
TGTGCCAGCAGCCCAACCACAGGGGACAGCTACGAGCAGTACTTC
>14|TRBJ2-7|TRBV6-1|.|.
CASSGWTVYYEQYF
TGTGCCAGCAGCGGGTGGACAGTGTACTACGAGCAGTACTTC
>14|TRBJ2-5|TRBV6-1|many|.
CASSPGQTQETQYF
TGTGCCAGCAGCCCAGGACAGACTCAAGAGACCCAGTACTTC
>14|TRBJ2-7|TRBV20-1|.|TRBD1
CSANAVQGAGEQYF
TGCAGTGCGAATGCGGTACAGGGGGCGGGCGAGCAGTACTTC